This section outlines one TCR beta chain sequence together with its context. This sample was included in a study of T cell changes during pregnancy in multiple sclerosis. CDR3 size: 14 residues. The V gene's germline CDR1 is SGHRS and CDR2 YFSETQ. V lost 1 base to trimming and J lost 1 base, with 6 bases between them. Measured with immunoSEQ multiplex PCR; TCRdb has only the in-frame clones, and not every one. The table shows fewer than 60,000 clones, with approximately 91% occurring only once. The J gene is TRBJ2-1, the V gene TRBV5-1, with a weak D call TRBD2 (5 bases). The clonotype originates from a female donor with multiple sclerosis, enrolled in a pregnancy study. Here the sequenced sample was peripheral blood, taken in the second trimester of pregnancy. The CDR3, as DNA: TGCGCCAGCAGCTTGTGGGAGTCCTACAATGAGCAGTTCTTC. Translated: CASSLWESYNEQFF.